The rows below give T cell receptor beta chains drawn from one sample of a study of human T cells and chemical hapten exposure. TCRdb reprocessed the RACE reads via MiXCR and lists one record per CDR3 protein. The sample gives 43,000 or so distinct CDR3 sequences, 4.3% of which show up once; about 1.6% is in the top ten. Source material: whole blood. Receptor source: a female donor in good health. Some clones in this sample may be carry-over from other donors' samples. The CDR3 runs from the conserved cysteine through the conserved F or W. The order of the fields is J gene, clone size, V gene, D gene, CDR3 protein, CDR3 DNA. A D gene is named only where the DNA matches it firmly. The size entry is marked missing in some rows and otherwise reads once, few, many or a size class.

TRBJ1-1,many,TRBV7-9,NA,CASYPQERNTEAFF,TGTGCCAGCTATCCACAGGAAAGGAACACTGAAGCTTTCTTT
TRBJ2-1,many,TRBV7-2,TRBD2,CASSSTRGLAGGPGNEQFF,TGTGCCAGCAGCTCCACTAGAGGACTAGCGGGGGGGCCGGGGAATGAGCAGTTCTTC
TRBJ2-3,few,TRBV13,NA,CASSWARASTDTQYF,TGTGCCAGCAGCTGGGCCAGGGCAAGCACAGATACGCAGTATTTT
TRBJ2-7,many,TRBV28,NA,CASSSPGKTYEQYF,TGTGCCAGCAGTTCACCTGGAAAAACCTACGAGCAGTACTTC
TRBJ2-2,many,TRBV3-1,NA,CASSQGTPTWTSAGELFF,TGTGCCAGCAGCCAGGGGACTCCAACTTGGACATCGGCCGGGGAGCTGTTTTTT
TRBJ2-5,NA,TRBV11-2,NA,CASSFGTGMKETQYF,TGTGCCAGCAGCTTCGGAACAGGGATGAAGGAGACCCAGTACTTC
TRBJ2-4,many,TRBV7-2,NA,CASSSRPGGLAKNIQYF,TGTGCCAGCAGCTCCCGCCCCGGGGGCTTAGCCAAAAACATTCAGTACTTC
TRBJ1-6,NA,TRBV27,TRBD1,CASRKTGGVETYNSPLHF,TGTGCCAGCAGGAAGACAGGGGGCGTCGAAACCTATAATTCACCCCTCCACTTT
TRBJ1-4,many,TRBV12-3/TRBV12-4,NA,CASSLGRANEKLFF,TGTGCCAGCTCCCTAGGGAGGGCTAATGAAAAACTGTTTTTT
TRBJ1-5,many,TRBV10-1,NA,CASSEILGSNQPQHF,TGCGCCAGCAGTGAAATACTTGGTAGCAATCAGCCCCAGCATTTT
TRBJ1-5,many,TRBV28,NA,CASTPGGRNQPQHF,TGTGCCAGCACCCCCGGGGGACGCAATCAGCCCCAGCATTTT
TRBJ2-3,many,TRBV13,TRBD1,CASSPGRTGGTDTQYF,TGTGCCAGCAGCCCTGGGCGGACAGGGGGCACAGATACGCAGTATTTT
TRBJ2-1,few,TRBV12-3/TRBV12-4,TRBD2,CASSLGGGSRSYNEQFF,TGTGCCAGCAGTTTAGGGGGAGGGTCCCGCTCCTACAATGAGCAGTTCTTC
TRBJ2-3,many,TRBV20-1,NA,CSATPGEAQYF,TGCAGTGCTACACCTGGGGAGGCGCAGTATTTT
TRBJ1-6,many,TRBV7-9,NA,CASSLGGRHSPLHF,TGTGCCAGCAGCTTGGGAGGAAGGCATTCACCCCTCCACTTT
TRBJ1-4,many,TRBV28,TRBD1,CASRGGQGANEKLFF,TGTGCCAGCAGAGGAGGACAGGGGGCTAATGAAAAACTGTTTTTT
TRBJ2-4,many,TRBV20-1,NA,CSASPGLAKNIQYF,TGCAGTGCTTCGCCGGGACTAGCCAAAAACATTCAGTACTTC
TRBJ2-5,few,TRBV6-5,NA,CASSYLEGETQYF,TGTGCCAGCAGTTACCTTGAGGGAGAGACCCAGTACTTC
TRBJ1-2,many,TRBV6-6,TRBD1,CASTPSSTGGGDGYTF,TGTGCCAGCACCCCTTCTAGCACAGGGGGTGGGGATGGCTACACCTTC
TRBJ2-4,NA,TRBV29-1,NA,CSVIWLGPKNIQYF,TGCAGCGTCATTTGGTTGGGCCCCAAAAACATTCAGTACTTC
TRBJ2-2,many,TRBV4-3,NA,CASSREPANTGELFF,TGCGCCAGCAGCCGCGAACCCGCGAACACCGGGGAGCTGTTTTTT
TRBJ2-2,few,TRBV19,NA,CASSIIPSNTGELFF,TGTGCCAGTAGTATTATCCCTTCGAACACCGGGGAGCTGTTTTTT
TRBJ1-5,many,TRBV29-1,TRBD1,CSVEDSWDSRLLPQHF,TGCAGCGTTGAAGATTCTTGGGACAGTCGCCTTCTGCCCCAGCATTTT
TRBJ1-1,many,TRBV20-1,TRBD1,CSARGETGDTEAFF,TGCAGTGCTAGAGGGGAGACAGGGGACACTGAAGCTTTCTTT
TRBJ1-1,many,TRBV14,NA,CASSQARYMNTEAFF,TGTGCCAGCAGCCAAGCACGGTACATGAACACTGAAGCTTTCTTT
TRBJ1-3,many,TRBV5-5,NA,CASSPWTVGNTIYF,TGTGCCAGCAGCCCCTGGACAGTTGGAAACACCATATATTTT
TRBJ1-1,many,TRBV5-1,NA,CASSLDSGNTEAFF,TGCGCCAGCAGCTTGGACAGCGGGAACACTGAAGCTTTCTTT
TRBJ1-1,many,TRBV4-3,TRBD1,CASSQGQGGTVATEAFF,TGCGCCAGCAGCCAGGGGCAGGGAGGGACAGTTGCCACTGAAGCTTTCTTT
TRBJ2-1,many,TRBV3-2,NA,CASSQDFDTPTRENEQFF,TGTGCCAGCAGCCAAGATTTTGATACTCCTACCAGGGAAAATGAGCAGTTCTTC
TRBJ1-6,many,TRBV10-3,TRBD1,CAISDLGQAAYNSPLHF,TGTGCCATCAGTGACCTAGGACAGGCCGCCTATAATTCACCCCTCCACTTT